This T cell receptor beta chain was sequenced in a study of blood T cell repertoires in COVID-19. Across the whole study: T cells, B-cell-depleted T cells, or PBMCs supplied cDNA or gDNA.

Recruited during active infection, patients (from Seattle) were subsequently followed longitudinally. The protocol was immunoSEQ multiplex PCR, while the TCRdb copy is restricted to in-frame clones and leaves out a portion. The data contain about 480,000 clones, 89% of them singletons. J lost 2 bases, V lost 6 bases, and 4 bases had no gene match. The CDR3 consists of 14 residues. The germline V gene encodes CDR1 LNHDA and CDR2 SQIVND (reference sequence). The sample taken for sequencing was peripheral blood. The TCR comes from a man aged 18-30 years with COVID-19, enrolled during active disease. The chain links TRBV19 to TRBJ2-1, with TRBD2 matching 7 bases. The DNA for the CDR3 is TGTGCCAGTAGGGCGGGAGAGGCCTACAATGAGCAGTTCTTC. Its translation: CASRAGEAYNEQFF.